The clone carrying this TCR beta chain was observed at least ten times. Antigen unknown. These data belong to a study of tumor and adjacent non-tumor tissue in lung cancer. In the study overall: The cohort had around eleven adenocarcinoma, a couple of squamous cell and 1 small cell patients. Aged about 30 to 85 years, patients included roughly ten men and roughly 5 women with stage I to III disease.

No cell sorting was done before RNA was extracted from the tissue. A modified ARM-PCR protocol with three rounds of nested PCR amplified TCRbeta. TCRdb called the multiplex PCR reads again in MiXCR, with one record for every CDR3 protein. The table includes roughly 220,000 distinct CDR3 sequences, 70% to 75% detected once. CDR1 DFQATT and CDR2 SNEGSKA come from the germline V gene (reference sequence). CDR3 length equals 12 residues. The trim removed 6 bases at V and 2 bases at J, leaving 3 bases unmatched. Whole-study findings and limits: Top 100 clones took a larger repertoire share in normal lung.

This clonotype was obtained from a man aged 60-69 years with non-small cell lung cancer. The V call is TRBV20-1, the J call TRBJ1-2; 7 bases map to TRBD1. The sequenced sample was lung tumor tissue. The CDR3 spells CSATDRNYGYTF. The CDR3 region has the DNA TGCAGTGCAACGGACAGGAACTATGGCTACACCTTC.